This TCR beta chain was identified during a study of blood T cells in healthy people across ages. With a J-beta primer mix and a sample-barcoded 5' primer, a second PCR ran about 6 to 11 cycles. With 12 random nucleotides, a template-switch adaptor tagged each individual cDNA molecule. TCRdb ran MiXCR on the 5' RACE reads and lists one entry per CDR3 protein. The repertoire consists of more than 1,400,000 distinct CDR3 sequences, with 42% occurring once and the leading ten covering 7% to 9.5%. The CDR3 runs 13 residues. Germline CDR1 ENHRY, CDR2 SYGVKD. The trim removed 10 bases at V and 5 bases at J, leaving 6 bases unmatched.

This chain connects TRBV10-3 to TRBJ2-2; 8 bases match TRBD2. The sequencing input was blood. The sequence came from a woman aged 18-29 years in good health. The chain's CDR3 is CATYVAGTGELFF. The DNA of the CDR3 is TGTGCCACCTATGTAGCGGGGACCGGGGAGCTGTTTTTT.